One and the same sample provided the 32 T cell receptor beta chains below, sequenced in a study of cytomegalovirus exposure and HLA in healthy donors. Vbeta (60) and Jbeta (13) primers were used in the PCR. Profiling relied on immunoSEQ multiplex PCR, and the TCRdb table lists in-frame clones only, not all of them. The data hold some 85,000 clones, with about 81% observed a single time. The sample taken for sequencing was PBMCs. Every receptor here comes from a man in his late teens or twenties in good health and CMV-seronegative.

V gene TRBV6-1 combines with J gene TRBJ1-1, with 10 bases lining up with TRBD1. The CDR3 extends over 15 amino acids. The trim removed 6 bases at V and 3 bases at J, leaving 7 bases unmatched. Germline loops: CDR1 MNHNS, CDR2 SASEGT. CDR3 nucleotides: TGTGCCAGCAGGACAGGGGGCTGGCGTGACACTGAAGCTTTCTTT. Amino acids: CASRTGGWRDTEAFF.

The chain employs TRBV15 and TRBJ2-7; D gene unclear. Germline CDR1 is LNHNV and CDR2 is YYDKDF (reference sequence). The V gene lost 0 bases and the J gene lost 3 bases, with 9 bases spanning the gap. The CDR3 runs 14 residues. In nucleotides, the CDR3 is TGTGCCACCAGCAGAGATTTGGGCGTCTACGAGCAGTACTTC. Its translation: CATSRDLGVYEQYF.

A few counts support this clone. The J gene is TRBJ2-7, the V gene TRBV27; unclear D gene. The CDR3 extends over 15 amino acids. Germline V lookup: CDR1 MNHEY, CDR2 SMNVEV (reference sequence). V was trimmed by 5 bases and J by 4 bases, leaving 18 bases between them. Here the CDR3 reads CASSPHLTPGYEQYF. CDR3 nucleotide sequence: TGTGCCAGCAGTCCCCACCTCACTCCCGGGTACGAGCAGTACTTC.

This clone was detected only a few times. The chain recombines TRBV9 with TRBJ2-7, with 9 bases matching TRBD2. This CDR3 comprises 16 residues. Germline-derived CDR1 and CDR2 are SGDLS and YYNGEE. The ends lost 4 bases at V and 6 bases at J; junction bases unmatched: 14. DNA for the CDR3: TGTGCCAGCAGCCCAACCCACTTAGCGGGAGTAAGCGAGCAGTACTTC. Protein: CASSPTHLAGVSEQYF.

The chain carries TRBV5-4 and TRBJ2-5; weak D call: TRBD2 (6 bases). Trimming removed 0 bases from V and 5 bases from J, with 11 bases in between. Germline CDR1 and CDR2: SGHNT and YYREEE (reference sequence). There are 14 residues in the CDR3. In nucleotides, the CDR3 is TGTGCCAGCAGCTTGGAGGACCGGGGGGAGACCCAGTACTTC. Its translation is CASSLEDRGETQYF.

This CDR3 is CASSRDRIRSGNTIYF. The DNA for the CDR3 is TGTGCCAGCAGCAGAGACAGGATCCGCTCTGGAAACACCATATATTTT. The rearrangement joins TRBV11-2 to TRBJ1-3; a weak D match, TRBD1 (6 bases). Germline V lookup: CDR1 SGHAT, CDR2 FQNNGV. V lost 5 bases and J lost 0, with 14 bases in between. The CDR3 is made up of 16 amino acids.

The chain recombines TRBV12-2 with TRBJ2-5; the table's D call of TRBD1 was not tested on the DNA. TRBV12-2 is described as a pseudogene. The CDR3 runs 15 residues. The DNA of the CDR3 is TGTGCAAGTCGCTTAGCGGGACAGAAACAAGAGACCCAGTACTTC. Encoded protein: CASRLAGQKQETQYF.

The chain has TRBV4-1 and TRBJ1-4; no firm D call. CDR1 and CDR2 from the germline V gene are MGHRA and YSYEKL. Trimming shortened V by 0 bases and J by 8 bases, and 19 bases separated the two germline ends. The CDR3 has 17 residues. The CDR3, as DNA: TGCGCCAGCAGCCAAGATCCGTTTTCCGGCGGGAGCGAAAAACTGTTTTTT. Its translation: CASSQDPFSGGSEKLFF.

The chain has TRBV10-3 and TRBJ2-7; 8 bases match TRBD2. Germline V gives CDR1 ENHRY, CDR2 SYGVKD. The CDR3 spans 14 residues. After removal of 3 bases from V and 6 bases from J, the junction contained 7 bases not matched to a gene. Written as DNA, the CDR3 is TGTGCCATCAGTGAACGGGAGGGCCGAAGCGAGCAGTACTTC. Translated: CAISEREGRSEQYF.

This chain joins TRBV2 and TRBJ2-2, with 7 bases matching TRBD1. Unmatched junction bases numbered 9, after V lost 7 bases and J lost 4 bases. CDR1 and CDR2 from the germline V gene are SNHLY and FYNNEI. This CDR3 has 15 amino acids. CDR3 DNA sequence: TGTGCCAGCACGAGCCGGGACAGATTCACCGGGGAGCTGTTTTTT. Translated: CASTSRDRFTGELFF. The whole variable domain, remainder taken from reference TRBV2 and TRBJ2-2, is EPEVTQTPSHQVTQMGQEVILRCVPISNHLYFYWYRQILGQKVEFLVSFYNNEISEKSEIFDDQFSVERPDGSNFTLKIRSTKLEDSAMYFCASTSRDRFTGELFFGEGSRLTVL.

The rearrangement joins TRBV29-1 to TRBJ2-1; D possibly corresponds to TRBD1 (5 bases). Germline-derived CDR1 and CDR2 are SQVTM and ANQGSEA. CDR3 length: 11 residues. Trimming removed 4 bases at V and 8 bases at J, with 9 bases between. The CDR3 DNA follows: TGCAGCGTTGTACAGGTGGATGAGCAGTTCTTC. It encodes CSVVQVDEQFF.

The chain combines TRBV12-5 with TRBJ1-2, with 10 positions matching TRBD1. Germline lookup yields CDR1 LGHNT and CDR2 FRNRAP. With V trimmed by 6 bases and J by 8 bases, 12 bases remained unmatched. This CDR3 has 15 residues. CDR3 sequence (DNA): TGTGCTAGTGGAACGGGGACAGGGGAAGGAAGGGGCTACACCTTC. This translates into CASGTGTGEGRGYTF.

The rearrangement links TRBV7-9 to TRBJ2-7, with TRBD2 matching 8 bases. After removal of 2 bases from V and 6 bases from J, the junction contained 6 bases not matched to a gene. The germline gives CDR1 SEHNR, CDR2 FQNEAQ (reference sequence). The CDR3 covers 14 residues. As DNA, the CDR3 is TGTGCCAGCAGCTTATCGGCGGGAGGCCGCGAGCAGTACTTC. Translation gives CASSLSAGGREQYF.

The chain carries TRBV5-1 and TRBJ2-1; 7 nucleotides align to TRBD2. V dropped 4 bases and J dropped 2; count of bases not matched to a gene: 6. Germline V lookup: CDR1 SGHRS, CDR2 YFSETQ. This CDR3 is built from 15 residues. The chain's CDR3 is CASSPLAETYNEQFF. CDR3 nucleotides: TGCGCCAGCAGCCCCCTAGCGGAGACCTACAATGAGCAGTTCTTC. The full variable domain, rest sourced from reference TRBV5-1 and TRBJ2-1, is KAGVTQTPRYLIKTRGQQVTLSCSPISGHRSVSWYQQTPGQGLQFLFEYFSETQRNKGNFPGRFSGRQFSNSRSEMNVSTLELGDSALYLCASSPLAETYNEQFFGPGTRLTVL.

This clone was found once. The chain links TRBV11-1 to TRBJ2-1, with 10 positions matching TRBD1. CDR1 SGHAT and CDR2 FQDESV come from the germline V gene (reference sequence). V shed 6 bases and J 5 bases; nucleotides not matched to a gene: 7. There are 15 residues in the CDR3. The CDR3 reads CASRPRDRGNNEQFF. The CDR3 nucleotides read TGTGCCAGCAGACCCCGGGACAGGGGAAACAATGAGCAGTTCTTC.

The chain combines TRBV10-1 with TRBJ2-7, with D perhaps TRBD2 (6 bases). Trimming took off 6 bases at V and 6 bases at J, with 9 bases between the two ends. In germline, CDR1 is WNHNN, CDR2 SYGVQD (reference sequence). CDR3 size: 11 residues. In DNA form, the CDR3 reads TGCGCCAGCAGCCTAGCGAGCGAGCAGTACTTC. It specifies CASSLASEQYF.

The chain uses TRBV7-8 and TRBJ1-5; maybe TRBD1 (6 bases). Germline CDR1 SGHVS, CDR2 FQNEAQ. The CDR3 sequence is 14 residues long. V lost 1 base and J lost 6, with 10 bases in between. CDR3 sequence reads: CASSLGQGSQPQHF. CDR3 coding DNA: TGTGCCAGCAGCTTAGGGCAGGGGAGTCAGCCCCAGCATTTT.

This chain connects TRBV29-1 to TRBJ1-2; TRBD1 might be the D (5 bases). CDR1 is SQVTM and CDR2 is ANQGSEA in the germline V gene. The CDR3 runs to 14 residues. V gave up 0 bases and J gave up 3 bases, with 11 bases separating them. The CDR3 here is CSVEEGEEHYGYTF. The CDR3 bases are TGCAGCGTTGAAGAAGGGGAGGAACACTATGGCTACACCTTC. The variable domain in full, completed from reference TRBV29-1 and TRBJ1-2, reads SAVISQKPSRDICQRGTSLTIQCQVDSQVTMMFWYRQQPGQSLTLIATANQGSEATYESGFVIDKFPISRPNLTFSTLTVSNMSPEDSSIYLCSVEEGEEHYGYTFGSGTRLTVV.

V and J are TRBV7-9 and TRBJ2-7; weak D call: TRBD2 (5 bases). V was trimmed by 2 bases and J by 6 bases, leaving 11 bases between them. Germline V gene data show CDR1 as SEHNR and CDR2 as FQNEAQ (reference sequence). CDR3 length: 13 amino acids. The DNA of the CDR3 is TGTGCCAGCAGCTTACGTACCGGAGGCGAGCAGTACTTC. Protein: CASSLRTGGEQYF.

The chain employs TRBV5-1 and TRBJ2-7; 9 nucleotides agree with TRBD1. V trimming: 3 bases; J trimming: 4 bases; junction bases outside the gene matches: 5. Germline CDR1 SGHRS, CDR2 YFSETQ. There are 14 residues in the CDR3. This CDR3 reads CASSWRGQGYEQYF. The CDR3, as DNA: TGCGCCAGCAGCTGGAGGGGACAGGGTTACGAGCAGTACTTC.

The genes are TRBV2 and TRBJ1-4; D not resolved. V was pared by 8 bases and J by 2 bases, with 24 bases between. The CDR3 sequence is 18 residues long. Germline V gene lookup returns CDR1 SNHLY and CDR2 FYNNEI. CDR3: CASRGHPGSDGTNEKLFF. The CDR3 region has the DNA TGTGCCAGCCGAGGGCATCCCGGGAGCGATGGGACTAATGAAAAACTGTTTTTT.

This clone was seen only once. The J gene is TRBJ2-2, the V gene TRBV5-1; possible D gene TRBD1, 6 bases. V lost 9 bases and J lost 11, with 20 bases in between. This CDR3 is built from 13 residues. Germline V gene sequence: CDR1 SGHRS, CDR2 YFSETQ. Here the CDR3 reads CATGDDEGVELFF. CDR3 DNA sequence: TGCGCCACAGGGGACGACGAGGGGGTAGAGCTGTTTTTT.

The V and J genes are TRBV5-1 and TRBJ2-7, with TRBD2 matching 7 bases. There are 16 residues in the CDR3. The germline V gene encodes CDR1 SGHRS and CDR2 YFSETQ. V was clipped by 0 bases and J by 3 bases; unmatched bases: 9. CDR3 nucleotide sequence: TGCGCCAGCAGCTTGGTCTCGGGGGGTAGCAACTACGAGCAGTACTTC. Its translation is CASSLVSGGSNYEQYF. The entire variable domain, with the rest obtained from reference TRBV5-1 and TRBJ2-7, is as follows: KAGVTQTPRYLIKTRGQQVTLSCSPISGHRSVSWYQQTPGQGLQFLFEYFSETQRNKGNFPGRFSGRQFSNSRSEMNVSTLELGDSALYLCASSLVSGGSNYEQYFGPGTRLTVT.

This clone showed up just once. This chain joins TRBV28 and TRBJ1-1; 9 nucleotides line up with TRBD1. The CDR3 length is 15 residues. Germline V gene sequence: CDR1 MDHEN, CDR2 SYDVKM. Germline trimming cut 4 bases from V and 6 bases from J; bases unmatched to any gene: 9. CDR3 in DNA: TGTGCCAGCAGTTCAGGGACAGGGATCCCCCCTGAAGCTTTCTTT. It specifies CASSSGTGIPPEAFF.

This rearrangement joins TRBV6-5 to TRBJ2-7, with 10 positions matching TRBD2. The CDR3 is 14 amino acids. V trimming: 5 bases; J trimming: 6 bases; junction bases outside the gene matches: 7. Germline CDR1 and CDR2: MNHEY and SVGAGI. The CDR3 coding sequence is TGTGCCAGCAGTGACCTAGCGGGGGTCTCCGAGCAGTACTTC. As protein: CASSDLAGVSEQYF.

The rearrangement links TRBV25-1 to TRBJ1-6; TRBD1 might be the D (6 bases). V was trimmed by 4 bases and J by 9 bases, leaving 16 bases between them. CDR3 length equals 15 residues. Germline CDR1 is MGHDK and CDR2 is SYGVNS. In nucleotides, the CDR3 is TGTGCCAGCAGTGGAAGGGGGAATAATGTTTCACCCCTCCACTTT. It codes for CASSGRGNNVSPLHF.

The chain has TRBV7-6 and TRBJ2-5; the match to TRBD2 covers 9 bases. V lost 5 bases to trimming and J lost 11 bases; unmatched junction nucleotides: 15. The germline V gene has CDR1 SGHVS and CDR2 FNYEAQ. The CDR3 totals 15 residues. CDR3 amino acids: CASSLRFSGSQEQYF. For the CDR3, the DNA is TGTGCCAGCAGCCTGAGGTTTAGCGGGAGCCAAGAGCAGTACTTC.

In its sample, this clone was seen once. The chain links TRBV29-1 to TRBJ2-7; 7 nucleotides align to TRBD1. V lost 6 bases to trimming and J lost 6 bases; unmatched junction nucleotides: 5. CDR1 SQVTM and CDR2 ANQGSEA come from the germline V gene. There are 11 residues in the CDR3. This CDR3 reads CSVKGGGEQYF. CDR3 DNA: TGCAGCGTGAAAGGGGGCGGCGAGCAGTACTTC.

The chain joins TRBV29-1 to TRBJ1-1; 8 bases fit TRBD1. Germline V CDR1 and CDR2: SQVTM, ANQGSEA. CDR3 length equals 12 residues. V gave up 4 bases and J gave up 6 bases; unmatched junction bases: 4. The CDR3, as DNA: TGCAGCGTTGGACCAGGGGGCCCTGAAGCTTTCTTT. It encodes CSVGPGGPEAFF.

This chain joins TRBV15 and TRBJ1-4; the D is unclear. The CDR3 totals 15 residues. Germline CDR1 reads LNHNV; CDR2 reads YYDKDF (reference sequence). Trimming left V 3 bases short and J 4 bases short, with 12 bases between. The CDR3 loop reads CATSRTQRDNEKLFF. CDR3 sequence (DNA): TGTGCCACCAGCAGGACACAGAGAGATAATGAAAAACTGTTTTTT.

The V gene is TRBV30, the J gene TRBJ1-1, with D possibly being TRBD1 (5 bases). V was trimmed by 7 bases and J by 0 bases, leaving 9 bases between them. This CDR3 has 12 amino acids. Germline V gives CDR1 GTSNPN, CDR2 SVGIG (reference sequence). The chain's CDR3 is CASQGMNTEAFF. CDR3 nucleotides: TGTGCCTCTCAGGGTATGAACACTGAAGCTTTCTTT.

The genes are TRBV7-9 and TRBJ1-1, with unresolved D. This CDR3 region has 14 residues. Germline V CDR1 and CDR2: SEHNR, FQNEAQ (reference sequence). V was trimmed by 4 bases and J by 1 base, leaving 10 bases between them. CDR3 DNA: TGTGCCAGCAGCTCGAGGGTCAGGAACACTGAAGCTTTCTTT. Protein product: CASSSRVRNTEAFF.